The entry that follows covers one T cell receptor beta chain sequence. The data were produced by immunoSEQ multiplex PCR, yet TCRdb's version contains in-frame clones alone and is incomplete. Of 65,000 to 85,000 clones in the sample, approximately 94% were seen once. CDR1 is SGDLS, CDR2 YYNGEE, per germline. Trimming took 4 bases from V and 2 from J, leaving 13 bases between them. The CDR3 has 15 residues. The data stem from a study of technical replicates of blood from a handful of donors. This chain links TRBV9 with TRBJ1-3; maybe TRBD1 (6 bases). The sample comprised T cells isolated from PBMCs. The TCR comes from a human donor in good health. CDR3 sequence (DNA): TGTGCCAGCAGCCAATCCGGGACAACTGGAAACACCATATATTTT. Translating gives CASSQSGTTGNTIYF.